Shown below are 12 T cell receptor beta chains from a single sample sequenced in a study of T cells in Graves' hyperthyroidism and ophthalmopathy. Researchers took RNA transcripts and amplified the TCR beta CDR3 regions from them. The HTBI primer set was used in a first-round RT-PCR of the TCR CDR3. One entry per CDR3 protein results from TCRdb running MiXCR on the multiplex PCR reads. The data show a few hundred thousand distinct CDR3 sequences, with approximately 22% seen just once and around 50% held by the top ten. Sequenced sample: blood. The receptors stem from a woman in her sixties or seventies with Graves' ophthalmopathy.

In DNA, the CDR3 is TGTGCCAGTAGTACAGATCTAGCGAACTCCTACGAGCAGTACTTC. It encodes CASSTDLANSYEQYF. This chain joins TRBV19 and TRBJ2-7; possibly TRBD2 for D (6 bases). Trimming took off 4 bases at V and 0 bases at J, with 13 bases between the two ends. CDR3 length: 15 residues. CDR1 is LNHDA, CDR2 SQIVND, per germline (reference sequence).

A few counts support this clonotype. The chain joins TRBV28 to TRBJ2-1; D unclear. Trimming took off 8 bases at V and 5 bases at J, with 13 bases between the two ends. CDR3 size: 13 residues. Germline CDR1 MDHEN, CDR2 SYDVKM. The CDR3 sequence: CASGPAGHNEQFF. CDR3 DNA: TGTGCCAGCGGACCCGCCGGACACAATGAGCAGTTCTTC.

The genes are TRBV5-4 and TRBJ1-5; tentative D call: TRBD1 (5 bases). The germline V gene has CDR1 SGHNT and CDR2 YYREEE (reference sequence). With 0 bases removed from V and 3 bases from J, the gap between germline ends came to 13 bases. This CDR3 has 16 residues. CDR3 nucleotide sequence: TGTGCCAGCAGCTTGGGGGGGGGATCTGACAATCAGCCCCAGCATTTT. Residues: CASSLGGGSDNQPQHF.

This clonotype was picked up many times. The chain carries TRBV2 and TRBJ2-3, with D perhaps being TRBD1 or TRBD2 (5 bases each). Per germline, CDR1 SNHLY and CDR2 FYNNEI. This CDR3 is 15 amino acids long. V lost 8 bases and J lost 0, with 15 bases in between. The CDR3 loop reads CASGDVLTSTDTQYF. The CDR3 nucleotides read TGTGCCAGCGGGGACGTCCTGACTAGCACAGATACGCAGTATTTT.

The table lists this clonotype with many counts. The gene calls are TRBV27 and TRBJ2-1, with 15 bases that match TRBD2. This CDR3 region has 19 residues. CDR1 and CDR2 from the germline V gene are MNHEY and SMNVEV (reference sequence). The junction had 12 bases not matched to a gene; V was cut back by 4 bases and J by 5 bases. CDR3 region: CASSSAIGLAGGRNNEQFF. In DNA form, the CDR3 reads TGTGCCAGCAGTTCGGCGATCGGACTAGCGGGAGGGCGAAACAATGAGCAGTTCTTC.

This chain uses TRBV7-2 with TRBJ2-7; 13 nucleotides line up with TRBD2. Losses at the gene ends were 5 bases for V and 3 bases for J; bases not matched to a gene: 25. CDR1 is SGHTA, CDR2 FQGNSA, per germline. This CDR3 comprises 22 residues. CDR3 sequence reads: CASSQRDLRTSGRNTRGYEQYF. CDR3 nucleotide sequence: TGTGCCAGCAGCCAACGGGACCTCCGGACTAGCGGGAGAAATACTAGGGGCTACGAGCAGTACTTC.

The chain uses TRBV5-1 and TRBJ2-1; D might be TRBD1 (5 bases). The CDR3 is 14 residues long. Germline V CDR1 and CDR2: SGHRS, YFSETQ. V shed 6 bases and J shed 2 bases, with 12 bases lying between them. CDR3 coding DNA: TGCGCCAGCAAGACCCAGACAGCCTACAATGAGCAGTTCTTC. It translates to CASKTQTAYNEQFF.

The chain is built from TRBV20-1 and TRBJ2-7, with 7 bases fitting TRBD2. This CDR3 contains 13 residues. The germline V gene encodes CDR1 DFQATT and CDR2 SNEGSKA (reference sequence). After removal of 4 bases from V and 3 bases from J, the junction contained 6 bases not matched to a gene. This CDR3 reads CSATSGAGYEQYF. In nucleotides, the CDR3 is TGCAGTGCTACTAGCGGAGCAGGCTACGAGCAGTACTTC.

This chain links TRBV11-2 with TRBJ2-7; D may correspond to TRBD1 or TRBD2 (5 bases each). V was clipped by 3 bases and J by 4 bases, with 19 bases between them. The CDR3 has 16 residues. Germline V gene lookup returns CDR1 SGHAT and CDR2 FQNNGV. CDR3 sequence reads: CASSFSLRGSQYEQYF. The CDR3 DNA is TGTGCCAGCAGCTTTTCGCTGAGGGGAAGTCAATACGAGCAGTACTTC.

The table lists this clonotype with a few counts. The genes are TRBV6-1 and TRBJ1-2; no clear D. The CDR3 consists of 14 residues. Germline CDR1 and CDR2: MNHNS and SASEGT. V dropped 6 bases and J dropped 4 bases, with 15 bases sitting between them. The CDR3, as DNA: TGTGCCAGCAGACCCGGGTCCGGCAGCTATGGCTACACCTTC. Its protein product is CASRPGSGSYGYTF.

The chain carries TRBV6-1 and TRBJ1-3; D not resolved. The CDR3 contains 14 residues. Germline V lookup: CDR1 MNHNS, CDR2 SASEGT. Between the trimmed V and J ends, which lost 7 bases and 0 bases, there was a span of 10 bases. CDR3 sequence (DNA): TGTGCCAGCATTCAAGGGCTCTCTGGAAACACCATATATTTT. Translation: CASIQGLSGNTIYF.

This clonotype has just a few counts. The CDR3 loop reads CASSGTLLAGVRNIQYF. The DNA of the CDR3 is TGTGCCAGCAGTGGTACCCTTCTAGCGGGAGTGAGGAACATTCAGTACTTC. This chain connects TRBV27 to TRBJ2-4; 10 bases line up with TRBD2. CDR3 length: 17 residues. The trim removed 5 bases at V and 7 bases at J, leaving 14 bases unmatched. Germline-derived CDR1 and CDR2 are MNHEY and SMNVEV (reference sequence).